The source of this T cell receptor (beta chain) is a study of graft-versus-host responses after intestinal transplantation (dated by TCRdb to the early 2020s). Looking at the study overall: The transplants that recipients got were multivisceral, liver-intestinal, or isolated intestinal. Instead of going to the commercial service, samples from three later patients were sequenced in-house on an Illumina MiSeq and processed with MiXCR. Donor T cell macrochimerism was defined as a peak of at least 4% donor T cells among recipient peripheral blood mononuclear cells. After intestinal transplantation, graft-versus-host and host-versus-graft alloreactive T cell clones were followed in the graft, circulation and bone marrow using bulk TCR-beta CDR3 sequencing. All recipients received anti-thymocyte globulin induction followed by maintenance tacrolimus and steroids for around 3 years. The cohort enrolled about two dozen intestinal transplant recipients, one of whom was a retransplant, and 3 patients without pretransplant specimens were excluded. To identify alloreactive clones, pre-transplant mixed lymphocyte reaction products were sequenced and compared with unstimulated pre-transplant donor and recipient T cells.

After transplant, bone marrow was aspirated from the posterior iliac crest or from another site chosen by the physician. Libraries came from the immunoSEQ multiplex PCR assay. Adaptive Biotechnologies carried out high-throughput TCR-beta CDR3 sequencing of genomic DNA for most patients. As for how the authors treated the data: Adaptive's ImmunoSEQ software supplied the TCR sequencing data for about 18 patients, while MiXCR and VDJtools were used to process a few other patients. CDR3 nucleotide sequences shared by donor and recipient were removed because the origin of these sequences could not be assigned. At least 2-fold expansion over unstimulated cells and a minimum CFSE-low frequency of 0.002% (template counts) or 0.001% (read counts) were required for clones to be classified as alloreactive. Mappable clones were those detected in sequenced pre-transplant spleen, lymph node, or MLR CFSE-low populations of the donor or recipient. Cumulative frequency of alloreactive clones was calculated as a percentage of all sequences weighted by copy number. TCRdb obtained this table from immuneACCESS and retained in-frame rearrangements with V and J assigned. These tables miss some clones; where compared with another copy, unresolved V genes account for less than half of the shortfall, and the remainder is unexplained. The DNA gave D and trimming, while V, J and clone size come from that table. The sample contains roughly 70,000 clones, roughly 92% of them found a single time. The ten largest clonotypes hold around 7% of the sample.

Broad study findings and their caveats: Early after transplant, peak levels of circulating GvH clones were associated with declines in HvG clones. GvH clones turned up in recipient bone marrow, with some appearing earlier in ileal mucosa or blood, a pattern consistent with an intestinal mucosal origin. In the allografts of patients with donor T cell macrochimerism, GvH to HvG T cell clonal ratios were high. Conclusions were limited by the relatively low number and heterogeneity of intestinal transplant patients.

As for this clone: Its antigen specificity is not known. No much larger clonotype is one base removed from it; base qualities were not supplied.

The receptor comes from a human patient who received an intestinal transplant, so some T cells may come from the graft donor. The specimen comprised bone marrow, sampled 734 days after intestinal transplantation.

In nucleotides, the sequence is TGTGCCAGCAGACCCCCCCTCTTCGGTGAGCAGTACTTC. This yields the protein CASRPPLFGEQYF. The rearranged chain carries TRBV28 and TRBJ2-7; the D gene is not confidently resolved. The CDR1 and CDR2 encoded by the germline V gene are MDHEN and SYDVKM. The CDR3 covers 13 residues, taking in both the cysteine and the phenylalanine. Of all the DNA, just the CDR3 is kept, 39 bases in frame from base 1. The trim is 6 bases for V and 7 bases for J, with a gap of 16 bases between the germline ends. The full variable domain, completed from the reference TRBV28 and TRBJ2-7 proteins outside the CDR3, reads DVKVTQSSRYLVKRTGEKVFLECVQDMDHENMFWYRQDPGLGLRLIYFSYDVKMKEKGDIPEGYSVSREKKERFSLILESASTNQTSMYLCASRPPLFGEQYFGPGTRLTVT.